This is a list of T cell receptor beta chains from one sample in a study of T-cell memory formation after mild COVID-19. TCRdb reprocessed the 5' RACE reads via MiXCR and lists one record per CDR3 protein. Of nearly 350,000 distinct CDR3 sequences listed, 10% to 15% were seen once; the top ten hold roughly 23%. Material: PBMCs or a T cell subset sorted from them (not recorded which). The origin of the receptors is a man aged 18 to 30 who had mild COVID-19 (a few samples of this study predate the infection). Cell type and time point are not known. Both conserved end residues are part of each CDR3. The D gene is left open where the match is weak. Clone sizes are given selectively: once, few, many, or a class where the clone is expanded.

j_call: TRBJ2-5; clone_size: few; v_call: TRBV18; d_call: TRBD1; cdr3_nt: TGTGCCAGCTCACCCAGTCCCGGGACAGGGTCGGAGACCCAGTACTTC; cdr3_aa: CASSPSPGTGSETQYF
j_call: TRBJ2-3; clone_size: -; v_call: TRBV5-6; d_call: -; cdr3_nt: TGTGCCAGCAGCTTGGGAGGGACCCCCTTGGATACGCAGTATTTT; cdr3_aa: CASSLGGTPLDTQYF
j_call: TRBJ1-1; clone_size: many; v_call: TRBV10-3; d_call: -; cdr3_nt: TGTGCCATCCAAGGCCCGACAGGCACTGAAGCTTTCTTT; cdr3_aa: CAIQGPTGTEAFF
j_call: TRBJ2-1; clone_size: -; v_call: TRBV7-9; d_call: -; cdr3_nt: TGTGCCAGCAGCTTAGGTTGGGTTGGGGGCCCTGATCGCCGGGTGCAGTTCTTC; cdr3_aa: CASSLGWVGGPDRRVQFF
j_call: TRBJ2-2; clone_size: -; v_call: TRBV6-2/TRBV6-3; d_call: TRBD1; cdr3_nt: TGTGCCAGCAGTCTGACCGGGACAGGGGTTAACACCGGGGAGCTGTTTTTT; cdr3_aa: CASSLTGTGVNTGELFF
j_call: TRBJ2-7; clone_size: few; v_call: TRBV15; d_call: -; cdr3_nt: TGTGCCACCAGCAGAGATCTGGGCCACCGCGAGCAGTACTTC; cdr3_aa: CATSRDLGHREQYF
j_call: TRBJ2-1; clone_size: few; v_call: TRBV29-1; d_call: -; cdr3_nt: TGCAGCGTTGGCGTGGGATACAATGAGCAGTTCTTC; cdr3_aa: CSVGVGYNEQFF
j_call: TRBJ1-2; clone_size: -; v_call: TRBV29-1; d_call: -; cdr3_nt: TGCAGCGTTGGCGGCAACTATGGCTACACCTTC; cdr3_aa: CSVGGNYGYTF
j_call: TRBJ2-5; clone_size: few; v_call: TRBV6-2/TRBV6-3; d_call: -; cdr3_nt: TGTGCCAGCAGTTCGTGGGACCCAGAGACCCAGTACTTC; cdr3_aa: CASSSWDPETQYF
j_call: TRBJ2-5; clone_size: -; v_call: TRBV15; d_call: TRBD2; cdr3_nt: TGTGCCACCAGCACCAGACTAGCGTTGTTGGAGACCCAGTACTTC; cdr3_aa: CATSTRLALLETQYF
j_call: TRBJ1-1; clone_size: few; v_call: TRBV10-3; d_call: -; cdr3_nt: TGTGCCATCAGTGATGCATCCCCCTGGGACCCCACTGAAGCTTTCTTT; cdr3_aa: CAISDASPWDPTEAFF
j_call: TRBJ1-3; clone_size: -; v_call: TRBV3-1; d_call: -; cdr3_nt: TGTGCCAGCAGCCAAGAGGGGATCCCAAACACCATATATTTT; cdr3_aa: CASSQEGIPNTIYF
j_call: TRBJ2-5; clone_size: few; v_call: TRBV7-9; d_call: TRBD1; cdr3_nt: TGTGCCAGCAGCCTAACCGGGACAGAAGAGACCCAGTACTTC; cdr3_aa: CASSLTGTEETQYF
j_call: TRBJ2-1; clone_size: -; v_call: TRBV12-5; d_call: -; cdr3_nt: TGTGCTAGTGGGGCTAGCGTCTACAATGAGCAGTTCTTC; cdr3_aa: CASGASVYNEQFF
j_call: TRBJ1-2; clone_size: -; v_call: TRBV5-6; d_call: -; cdr3_nt: TGTGCCAGCAGCAAACGAACGGGCTACACCTTC; cdr3_aa: CASSKRTGYTF
j_call: TRBJ2-1; clone_size: few; v_call: TRBV24-1; d_call: TRBD1; cdr3_nt: TGTGCCACCGCTGGGACAGGCTCCTACAATGAGCAGTTCTTC; cdr3_aa: CATAGTGSYNEQFF